The sequence of this TCR beta chain was determined in a study of cytomegalovirus exposure and HLA in healthy donors. The V and J ends lost 0 bases and 8 bases respectively, with 8 bases between them. The CDR3 is 14 residues long. Germline assignment: CDR1 PRHDT and CDR2 FYEKMQ (reference sequence). 60 Vbeta and 13 Jbeta primers were used in PCR. Original processing methods: Some 9.9 million shared chains were among approximately 87 million unique TCR beta chains counted in a later analysis. Clones were sequenced by immunoSEQ multiplex PCR, and TCRdb holds only the in-frame ones, with some missing. V and J calls and clone size are given by that table; D and trimming were obtained from the DNA. Recorded for this sample: approximately 140,000 clones.

The chain combines TRBV13 with TRBJ1-6; a weak D match, TRBD1 (6 bases). The sample consisted of PBMCs. This sequence originates from a woman between 40 and 55 years old in good health and CMV-seronegative. The CDR3 bases are TGTGCCAGCAGCTTAGGGGCAGGGGATTCACCCCTCCACTTT. Translating gives CASSLGAGDSPLHF.